Listed here are 10 T cell receptor beta chains from one sample, sequenced in a study of human T cells and chemical hapten exposure. Time point denoted: patch test 3, about 24 weeks after DPC sensitization. Treatment meaning: therapeutic diphenylcyclopropenone sensitization with weekly scalp DPC. A single record per CDR3 protein comes from TCRdb applying MiXCR to the RACE reads. The sample lists over 100,000 distinct CDR3 sequences, approximately 11% occurring once. The sample here was whole blood, taken in connection with sensitization to the hapten diphenylcyclopropenone (DPC). Receptors were obtained from a woman aged 45 to 65 with alopecia areata. Some clones in this sample may be carry-over from other donors' samples.

This clonotype showed up many times. The chain joins TRBV27 to TRBJ2-3, with 8 nucleotides matching TRBD2. V lost 0 bases and J lost 4; bases outside the gene matches: 3. The CDR3 is made up of 15 amino acids. Germline V gene lookup returns CDR1 MNHEY and CDR2 SMNVEV (reference sequence). The DNA for the CDR3 is TGTGCCAGCAGTTTATCGGAGACTAGCGCAGATACGCAGTATTTT. Translation gives CASSLSETSADTQYF.

In this sample, this clonotype turned up a few times. The rearrangement links TRBV2 to TRBJ2-6; D perhaps matches TRBD2 (7 bases). V was pared by 6 bases and J by 3 bases, with 24 bases between. CDR1 SNHLY and CDR2 FYNNEI come from the germline V gene. The CDR3 is 19 residues long. CDR3 coding DNA: TGTGCCAGCAGGGGGGGGCAGTGGCGGGTGAGAGGTGGGGCCAACGTCCTGACTTTC. Its protein product is CASRGGQWRVRGGANVLTF.

This clonotype has a handful of counts. J is TRBJ2-3 and V is TRBV5-1; 9 bases align to TRBD2. The CDR3 has 18 residues. Germline trimming cut 1 base from V and 0 bases from J; bases unmatched to any gene: 9. CDR1 is SGHRS and CDR2 is YFSETQ in the germline V gene. The CDR3 coding sequence is TGCGCCAGCAGCTTGACGACTAGCGGTGCTCCTAGCACAGATACGCAGTATTTT. Protein: CASSLTTSGAPSTDTQYF.

The chain carries TRBV2 and TRBJ1-5, with D uncertain. Per germline, CDR1 SNHLY and CDR2 FYNNEI. Trimming left V 2 bases short and J 4 bases short, with 9 bases between. CDR3 length: 14 residues. The CDR3 bases are TGTGCCAGCAGTGAACAGACACGGAATCAGCCCCAGCATTTT. Its translation is CASSEQTRNQPQHF.

At least ten counts were recorded for this clonotype. V is TRBV29-1 and J is TRBJ2-3; D is perhaps TRBD2 (6 bases). The CDR3 runs 13 residues. Deletions cut 7 bases from V and 1 base from J, with 12 bases between. Germline assignment: CDR1 SQVTM and CDR2 ANQGSEA. The CDR3 DNA is TGCAGCGGGGGGGAAAGGGGCACAGATACGCAGTATTTT. Its protein product is CSGGERGTDTQYF.

In its sample, this clonotype ranks as medium-sized. The V and J genes are TRBV7-8 and TRBJ2-7; D is possibly TRBD1 or TRBD2 (6 bases each). V was cut by 1 base and J by 6 bases, with 19 bases left in between. This CDR3 has 16 residues. Germline assignment: CDR1 SGHVS and CDR2 FQNEAQ. The CDR3 region is CASSLDARGASGEQYF. CDR3 DNA sequence: TGTGCCAGCAGCTTAGATGCGAGGGGGGCAAGCGGCGAGCAGTACTTC.

The J gene is TRBJ2-1, the V gene TRBV6-6, with TRBD2 identical over 13 bases. The CDR3 is 18 residues long. Trimming at V came to 0 bases and at J to 6 bases, leaving 8 bases not matched to a gene. CDR1 MNHNY and CDR2 SVGAGI come from the germline V gene (reference sequence). The CDR3 is CASSYSLGLAGNVNEQFF. CDR3 in DNA: TGTGCCAGCAGTTACTCGCTGGGACTAGCGGGGAACGTCAATGAGCAGTTCTTC.

This clonotype was seen only a few times. The rearrangement links TRBV3-1 to TRBJ2-1; 8 bases agree with TRBD2. From germline, CDR1 is LGHDT and CDR2 YNNKEL (reference sequence). The V segment lost 3 bases and the J segment 5 bases; nucleotides outside the gene matches: 6. CDR3 length: 15 residues. The CDR3 nucleotides are TGTGCCAGCAGCCAGACACTAGCGGTTAACAATGAGCAGTTCTTC. Protein product: CASSQTLAVNNEQFF.

In this sample, this clonotype turned up a few times. The chain employs TRBV10-3 and TRBJ1-3; tentative D call: TRBD1 (5 bases). V was pared by 0 bases and J by 8 bases, with 11 bases between. Germline CDR1 reads ENHRY; CDR2 reads SYGVKD. CDR3 size: 14 residues. CDR3 sequence reads: CAISESDGADTIYF. The DNA for the CDR3 is TGTGCCATCAGTGAGTCGGACGGGGCAGACACCATATATTTT.

This sequence joins TRBV7-2 and TRBJ2-7; D is ambiguous. The CDR3 is 14 residues long. V shed 1 base and J shed 3 bases, with 10 bases lying between them. Germline CDR1 SGHTA, CDR2 FQGNSA. CDR3 residues: CASSLEAKHYEQYF. DNA for the CDR3: TGTGCCAGCAGCTTAGAAGCCAAGCACTACGAGCAGTACTTC.